Below, 30 T cell receptor beta chains from the same sample are listed, as sequenced in a study of blood T cell repertoires in COVID-19. This table comes from immunoSEQ multiplex PCR, and its TCRdb copy is limited to in-frame clones, with some not included. The table shows 190,000 or so clones, with around nine tenths occurring only once. Sequencing was done on a sample of peripheral blood. The receptors were sampled from a man aged 35 to 55 with active or convalescent COVID-19.

This clone has only one observation. The rearrangement links TRBV7-2 to TRBJ2-7; no firm D call. The CDR3 extends over 13 amino acids. The germline gives CDR1 SGHTA, CDR2 FQGNSA. V was shortened by 4 bases and J by 0 bases, with 7 bases between the two germline ends. This CDR3 is CASSSSSSYEQYF. For the CDR3, the DNA is TGTGCCAGCAGCTCGTCTAGCTCCTACGAGCAGTACTTC.

This clone came up once. J is TRBJ1-1 and V is TRBV28, with TRBD1 matching over 7 bases. V was pared by 7 bases and J by 3 bases, with 2 bases of the junction left unmatched. The CDR3 totals 12 residues. Germline CDR1 and CDR2: MDHEN and SYDVKM. The CDR3, as DNA: TGTGCCAGCACTACAGGGGACACTGAAGCTTTCTTT. As protein: CASTTGDTEAFF.

This chain links TRBV2 with TRBJ2-5; 13 nucleotides match TRBD2. Germline lookup yields CDR1 SNHLY and CDR2 FYNNEI. This CDR3 spans 16 amino acids. Unmatched junction bases numbered 7, after V lost 5 bases and J lost 4 bases. The CDR3: CASSILAGGPLETQYF. CDR3 DNA: TGTGCCAGCAGTATACTAGCGGGGGGGCCGTTAGAGACCCAGTACTTC.

The chain carries TRBV19 and TRBJ1-5; 8 nucleotides agree with TRBD1. The CDR3 runs to 16 residues. CDR1 is LNHDA and CDR2 is SQIVND in the germline V gene (reference sequence). Trimming at V came to 6 bases and at J to 9 bases, leaving 16 bases not matched to a gene. This chain's CDR3 is CASRAISGQGGGPQHF. The CDR3 DNA reads TGTGCCAGTAGGGCGATATCCGGACAGGGTGGGGGGCCCCAGCATTTT.

Only a few counts were recorded for this clone. The chain couples TRBV7-9 to TRBJ1-1; TRBD1 agrees at 10 bases. J was trimmed by 6 bases and V by 4 bases; bases with no gene match: 8. The germline V gene has CDR1 SEHNR and CDR2 FQNEAQ (reference sequence). The CDR3 spans 15 residues. The CDR3 here is CASSSARDRGPEAFF. In DNA, the CDR3 is TGTGCCAGCAGCTCCGCCCGGGACAGGGGACCTGAAGCTTTCTTT.

The gene calls are TRBV4-1 and TRBJ2-3, with a possible D match to TRBD2 (6 bases). Per germline, CDR1 MGHRA and CDR2 YSYEKL. This CDR3 is built from 15 residues. Trimming pared 2 bases from V and 4 bases from J, leaving 13 bases between. This CDR3 is CASSQTGLRADTQYF. DNA for the CDR3: TGCGCCAGCAGCCAAACAGGACTAAGAGCAGATACGCAGTATTTT.

The chain recombines TRBV30 with TRBJ1-5; D may be TRBD1 (5 bases). The CDR3 runs to 15 residues. Germline V gene data show CDR1 as GTSNPN and CDR2 as SVGIG (reference sequence). Trimming stripped 0 bases from V and 0 bases from J, with 9 bases between. The CDR3 DNA is TGTGCCTGGAGTGTCGGGGGGGATAGCAATCAGCCCCAGCATTTT. Amino acid sequence: CAWSVGGDSNQPQHF.

This clone has just one count. The CDR3 loop reads CASSAGQGYEQYF. The CDR3 nucleotides read TGTGCCAGCAGTGCGGGACAGGGTTACGAGCAGTACTTC. The chain has TRBV28 and TRBJ2-7; the match to TRBD1 covers 9 bases. This CDR3 is built from 13 residues. CDR1 and CDR2 from the germline V gene are MDHEN and SYDVKM. Trimming cost V 5 bases and J 4 bases; bases outside gene matches: 3.

This clone was found a few times. The V gene is TRBV28, the J gene TRBJ2-1, with 7 bases aligning to TRBD2. Germline V gene sequence: CDR1 MDHEN, CDR2 SYDVKM. The CDR3 sequence is 15 residues long. Losses at the gene ends were 3 bases for V and 2 bases for J; bases not matched to a gene: 4. The DNA of the CDR3 is TGTGCCAGCAGTTTGTTGCGGGGGACCTACAATGAGCAGTTCTTC. Translating it yields CASSLLRGTYNEQFF.

V and J are TRBV9 and TRBJ2-3, with D maybe TRBD1 (6 bases). V was trimmed by 0 bases and J by 5 bases, leaving 10 bases between them. Germline CDR1 and CDR2: SGDLS and YYNGEE. The CDR3 covers 14 residues. The CDR3 protein is CASSVDQGIDTQYF. CDR3 in DNA: TGTGCCAGCAGCGTAGATCAGGGGATAGATACGCAGTATTTT.

This chain uses TRBV9 with TRBJ2-3; 10 bases agree with TRBD1. The CDR3 loop spans 15 amino acids. Germline loops: CDR1 SGDLS, CDR2 YYNGEE. The trim removed 2 bases at V and 2 bases at J, leaving 2 bases unmatched. CDR3 in DNA: TGTGCCAGCAGCGTTGGGACAGGGGTCACAGATACGCAGTATTTT. Protein: CASSVGTGVTDTQYF.

This chain joins TRBV19 and TRBJ2-7; D unresolved. The germline V and J ends were trimmed by 3 bases and 6 bases, with 6 bases remaining between them. The germline V gene encodes CDR1 LNHDA and CDR2 SQIVND (reference sequence). The CDR3 runs 11 residues. Written as DNA, the CDR3 is TGTGCCAGTAGTATCTCGGGCGAGCAGTACTTC. It is translated as CASSISGEQYF.

This chain connects TRBV10-2 to TRBJ2-1, with TRBD1 identical over 9 bases. CDR1 and CDR2 (germline): WSHSY, SAAADI. The CDR3 extends over 16 amino acids. V shed 2 bases, J shed 5 bases, and the junction held 7 bases outside the gene matches. The CDR3 DNA is TGCGCCAGCAGTGAGCGGGGACAGGGAATGGACAATGAGCAGTTCTTC. Its protein product is CASSERGQGMDNEQFF.

The chain is built from TRBV18 and TRBJ1-6; D gene uncertain. CDR1 KGHSH and CDR2 LQKENI come from the germline V gene. The V end was cut by 2 bases, the J end by 7 bases, with 9 bases between. This CDR3 contains 14 residues. The chain's CDR3 is CASSPAAQNSPLHF. DNA of the CDR3: TGTGCCAGCTCACCAGCAGCGCAAAATTCACCCCTCCACTTT.

A remark on this clone: Other DNA sequences in this sample translate to the same CDR3. The chain joins TRBV5-1 to TRBJ1-1; 12 bases agree with TRBD1. The CDR3 has 15 amino acids. Trimming took 4 bases from V and 5 from J; bases not matched to a gene: 6. Germline V lookup: CDR1 SGHRS, CDR2 YFSETQ. The CDR3 DNA reads TGCGCCAGCAGCGCGGGACAGGGGGCAGGGACTGAAGCTTTCTTT. It translates to CASSAGQGAGTEAFF.

The chain links TRBV3-1 (or the pseudogene TRBV3-2) to TRBJ1-1; 8 nucleotides align to TRBD1. The CDR3 totals 15 residues. Germline loops: CDR1 LGHDT, CDR2 YNNKEL (reference sequence). The V and J ends lost 6 bases and 1 base, in that order; junction bases with no gene match: 7. CDR3 protein: CASRGAGGTNTEAFF. Here the CDR3 DNA reads TGTGCCAGCAGGGGGGCAGGGGGCACGAACACTGAAGCTTTCTTT.

Only one count was recorded for this clone. The rearrangement uses TRBV5-8 and TRBJ2-3; 8 nucleotides line up with TRBD1. J gave up 4 bases and V 0 bases, and 4 bases lay outside the gene matches. Germline V gene data show CDR1 as SGHTS and CDR2 as YDEGEE. This CDR3 is built from 15 residues. CDR3 residues: CASSLAGGGADTQYF. CDR3 in DNA: TGTGCCAGCAGCTTGGCAGGGGGCGGGGCAGATACGCAGTATTTT.

The chain recombines TRBV27 with TRBJ1-6, with 11 bases matching TRBD1. V shed 6 bases, J shed 10 bases, and the junction held 5 bases outside the gene matches. Germline V gives CDR1 MNHEY, CDR2 SMNVEV (reference sequence). The CDR3 is 14 residues long. The CDR3 bases are TGTGCCAGCAGGGGGACAGGGGGAATATCACCCCTCCACTTT. It yields the protein CASRGTGGISPLHF.

This chain links TRBV5-1 with TRBJ2-7, with a possible D match to TRBD1 (6 bases). The ends were cut back, 0 bases at V and 0 bases at J, with 13 bases in the middle. Per germline, CDR1 SGHRS and CDR2 YFSETQ. The CDR3 sequence is 16 residues long. CDR3: CASSLEQGLSSYEQYF. In DNA, the CDR3 is TGCGCCAGCAGCTTGGAACAGGGATTGAGCTCCTACGAGCAGTACTTC.

The rearrangement uses TRBV4-1 and TRBJ2-1, with a tentative D call TRBD1 (5 bases). Germline V gives CDR1 MGHRA, CDR2 YSYEKL. The CDR3 totals 17 residues. Between the trimmed V and J ends, which lost 3 bases and 6 bases, there was a span of 21 bases. This chain's CDR3 is CASSQAPTSTVGNEQFF. The CDR3 DNA reads TGCGCCAGCAGCCAGGCCCCTACTTCGACAGTCGGCAATGAGCAGTTCTTC.

This chain connects TRBV5-1 to TRBJ1-4, with a possible D match to TRBD1 (6 bases). Germline CDR1 SGHRS, CDR2 YFSETQ. The CDR3 is made up of 14 amino acids. Trimming took 4 bases from V and 9 from J, leaving 16 bases between them. DNA for the CDR3: TGCGCCAGCAGCGGAGACGCGGGGGCCCAAAAACTGTTTTTT. Protein product: CASSGDAGAQKLFF.

The chain couples TRBV6-5 to TRBJ1-4; 9 bases fit TRBD1. The CDR3 runs to 15 residues. CDR1 MNHEY and CDR2 SVGAGI come from the germline V gene. Losses at the gene ends were 4 bases for V and 8 bases for J; bases not matched to a gene: 8. CDR3 nucleotides: TGTGCCAGCAGTTTTGGGACAGGGATTTACGAAAAACTGTTTTTT. The encoded protein is CASSFGTGIYEKLFF.

The V and J genes are TRBV19 and TRBJ2-3; TRBD2 matches at 13 bases. J gave up 2 bases and V 4 bases, and 15 bases lay outside the gene matches. The CDR3 spans 20 residues. The germline V gene has CDR1 LNHDA and CDR2 SQIVND (reference sequence). The CDR3 coding sequence is TGTGCCAGTAGTACCGGACTAGCGGGGGCCCGTTCGGTATTCACAGATACGCAGTATTTT. This translates into CASSTGLAGARSVFTDTQYF. The whole variable domain, filled in from reference TRBV19 and TRBJ2-3, reads DGGITQSPKYLFRKEGQNVTLSCEQNLNHDAMYWYRQDPGQGLRLIYYSQIVNDFQKGDIAEGYSVSREKKESFPLTVTSAQKNPTAFYLCASSTGLAGARSVFTDTQYFGPGTRLTVL.

The CDR3 loop is CASSQDQAWSTDTQYF. In DNA, the CDR3 is TGTGCCAGCAGCCAAGATCAGGCTTGGAGCACAGATACGCAGTATTTT. The V call is TRBV3-1 (or the pseudogene TRBV3-2), the J call TRBJ2-3; D ambiguous. Deletions cut 0 bases from V and 0 bases from J, with 10 bases between. Germline V CDR1 and CDR2: LGHDT, YNNKEL (reference sequence). This CDR3 region has 16 residues.

J is TRBJ1-1 and V is TRBV5-1; 8 nucleotides match TRBD1. The germline V gene encodes CDR1 SGHRS and CDR2 YFSETQ. Trimming took 7 bases from V and 4 from J; bases not matched to a gene: 6. This CDR3 has 13 amino acids. The CDR3 spells CASRNDRGTEAFF. The CDR3 DNA reads as TGCGCCAGCCGAAACGACAGGGGCACTGAAGCTTTCTTT.

The chain employs TRBV28 and TRBJ2-7, with TRBD2 identical over 8 bases. The germline CDR1 and CDR2 sequences are MDHEN and SYDVKM. V was clipped by 3 bases and J by 5 bases; unmatched bases: 3. The CDR3 is 13 amino acids. Here the CDR3 reads CASSLGLGNEQYF. The CDR3 DNA reads TGTGCCAGCAGTTTGGGACTAGGCAACGAGCAGTACTTC.

This chain uses TRBV27 with TRBJ1-2, with 10 bases aligning to TRBD1. Trimming removed 8 bases from V and 2 bases from J; junction bases left unmatched: 2. The CDR3 contains 13 residues. Germline V CDR1 and CDR2: MNHEY, SMNVEV (reference sequence). This CDR3 reads CASSGQGNYGYTF. DNA for the CDR3: TGTGCCAGCTCGGGACAGGGGAACTATGGCTACACCTTC.

CDR3 loop: CASSIGDRGAYEQYF. As DNA, the CDR3 is TGTGCCAGTAGTATAGGTGACAGGGGCGCCTACGAGCAGTACTTC. The chain carries TRBV19 and TRBJ2-7; 8 bases line up with TRBD1. V shed 1 base and J 2 bases; nucleotides not matched to a gene: 4. The CDR3 runs to 15 residues. Germline CDR1 LNHDA, CDR2 SQIVND (reference sequence).

CDR3 sequence: CASSRSGNTEAFF. CDR3 DNA: TGTGCCAGTAGTAGGTCAGGGAACACTGAAGCTTTCTTT. V usage is TRBV19 and J usage is TRBJ1-1; D gene unclear. The CDR3 totals 13 residues. V lost 4 bases and J lost 1, with 7 bases in between. Germline V lookup: CDR1 LNHDA, CDR2 SQIVND (reference sequence).

V usage is TRBV3-1 (or the pseudogene TRBV3-2) and J usage is TRBJ1-3, with 9 nucleotides matching TRBD1. CDR1 is LGHDT and CDR2 is YNNKEL in the germline V gene (reference sequence). The CDR3 runs 17 residues. The V gene end was trimmed by 4 bases and the J gene end by 2 bases; junction bases not matched to a gene: 9. CDR3 nucleotides: TGTGCCAGCAGCCCTACGTACCGGACAGGGGCTGGAAACACCATATATTTT. The encoded protein is CASSPTYRTGAGNTIYF.